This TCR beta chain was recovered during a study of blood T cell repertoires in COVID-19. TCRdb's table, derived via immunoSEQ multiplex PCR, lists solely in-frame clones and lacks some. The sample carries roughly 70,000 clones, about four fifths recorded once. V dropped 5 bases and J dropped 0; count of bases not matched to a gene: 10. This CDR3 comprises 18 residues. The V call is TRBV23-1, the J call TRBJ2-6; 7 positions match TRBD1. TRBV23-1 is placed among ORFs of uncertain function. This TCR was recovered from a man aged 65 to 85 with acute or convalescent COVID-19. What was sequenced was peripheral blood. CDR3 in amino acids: CASSLQTGYYSGANVLTF. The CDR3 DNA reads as TGCGCCAGCAGTTTACAGACAGGGTACTACTCTGGGGCCAACGTCCTGACTTTC.